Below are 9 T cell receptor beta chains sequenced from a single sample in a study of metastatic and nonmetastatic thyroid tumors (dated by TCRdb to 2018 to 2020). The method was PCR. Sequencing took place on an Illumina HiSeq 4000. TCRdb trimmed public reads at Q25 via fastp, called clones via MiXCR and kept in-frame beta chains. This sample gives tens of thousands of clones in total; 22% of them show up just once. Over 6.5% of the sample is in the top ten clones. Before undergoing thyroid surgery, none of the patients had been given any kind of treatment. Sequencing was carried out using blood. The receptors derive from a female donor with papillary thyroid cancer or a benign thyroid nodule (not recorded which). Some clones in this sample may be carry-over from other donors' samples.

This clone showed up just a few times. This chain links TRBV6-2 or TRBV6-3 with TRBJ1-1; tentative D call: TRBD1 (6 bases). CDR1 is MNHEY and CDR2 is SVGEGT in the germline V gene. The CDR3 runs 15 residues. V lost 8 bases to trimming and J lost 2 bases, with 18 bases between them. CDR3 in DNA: TGTGCCAGCGGTTGGGCGGACAGCGGTAACACTGAAGCTTTCTTT. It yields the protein CASGWADSGNTEAFF.

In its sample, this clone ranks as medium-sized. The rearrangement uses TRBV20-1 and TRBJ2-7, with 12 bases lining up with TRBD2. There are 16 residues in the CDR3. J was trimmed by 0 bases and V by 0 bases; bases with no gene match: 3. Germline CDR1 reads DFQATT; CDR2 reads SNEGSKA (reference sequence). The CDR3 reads CSARDGLAGNSYEQYF. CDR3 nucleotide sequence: TGCAGTGCTAGAGACGGACTAGCGGGGAACTCCTACGAGCAGTACTTC.

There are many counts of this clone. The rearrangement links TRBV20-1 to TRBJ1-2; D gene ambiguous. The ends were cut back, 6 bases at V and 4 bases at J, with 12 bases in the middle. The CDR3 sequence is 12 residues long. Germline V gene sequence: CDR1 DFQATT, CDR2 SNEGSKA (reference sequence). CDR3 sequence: CSAKPGAYGYTF. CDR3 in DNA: TGCAGTGCCAAGCCTGGAGCCTATGGCTACACCTTC.

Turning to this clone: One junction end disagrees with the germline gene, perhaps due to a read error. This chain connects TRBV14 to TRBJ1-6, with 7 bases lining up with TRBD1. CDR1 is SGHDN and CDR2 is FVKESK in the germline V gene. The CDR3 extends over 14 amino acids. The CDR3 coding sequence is TGTGCCAGCAGACGGAACAGGGGCGGTTCACCCCTGCACTTT. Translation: CASRRNRGGSPLHF.

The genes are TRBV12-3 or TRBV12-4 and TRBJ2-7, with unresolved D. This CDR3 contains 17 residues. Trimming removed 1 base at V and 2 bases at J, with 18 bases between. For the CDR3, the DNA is TGTGCCAGCAGTTTAGGGTTCGGGCAGACCCTAACCTACGAGCAGTACTTC. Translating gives CASSLGFGQTLTYEQYF.

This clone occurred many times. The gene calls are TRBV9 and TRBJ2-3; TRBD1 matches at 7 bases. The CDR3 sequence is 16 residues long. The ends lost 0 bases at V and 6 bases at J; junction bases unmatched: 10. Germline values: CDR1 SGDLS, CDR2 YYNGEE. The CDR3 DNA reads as TGTGCCAGCAGCGTAGCGTCACACAGGGGCATGGATACGCAGTATTTT. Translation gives CASSVASHRGMDTQYF.

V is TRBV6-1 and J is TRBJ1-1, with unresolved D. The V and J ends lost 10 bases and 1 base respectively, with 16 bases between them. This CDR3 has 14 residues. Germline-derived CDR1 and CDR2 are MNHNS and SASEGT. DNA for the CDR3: TGTGCCATCATCCCGACCTCGGGGAACACTGAAGCTTTCTTT. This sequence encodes CAIIPTSGNTEAFF.

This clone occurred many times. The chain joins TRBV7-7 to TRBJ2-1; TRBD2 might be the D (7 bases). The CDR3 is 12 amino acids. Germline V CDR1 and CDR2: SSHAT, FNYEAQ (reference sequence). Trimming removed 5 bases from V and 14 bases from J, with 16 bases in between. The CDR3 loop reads CASSPRGGGEFF. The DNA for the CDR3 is TGTGCCAGCAGCCCTCGTGGGGGGGGCGAGTTCTTC.

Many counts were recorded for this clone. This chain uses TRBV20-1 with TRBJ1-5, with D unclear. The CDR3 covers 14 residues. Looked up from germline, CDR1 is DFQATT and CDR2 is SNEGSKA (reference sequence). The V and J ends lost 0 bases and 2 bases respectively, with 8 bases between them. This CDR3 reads CSARDRRGNQPQHF. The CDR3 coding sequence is TGCAGTGCTAGAGATAGGAGGGGCAATCAGCCCCAGCATTTT.